Below, 21 T cell receptor beta chains from the same sample are listed, as sequenced in a study of cytomegalovirus exposure and HLA in healthy donors. The primer mix had 60 Vbeta and 13 Jbeta primers. The protocol was immunoSEQ multiplex PCR, while the TCRdb copy is restricted to in-frame clones and leaves out a portion. This sample yields about 65,000 clones, of which less than 65% are seen a single time; 2.8% belongs to the top ten. The sequencing sample was made of PBMCs. Every receptor here comes from a man younger than 40 in good health and CMV-seronegative.

This clone was seen only once. At one boundary the junction diverges from the germline segment, which might be a read error. The chain carries TRBV11-3 and TRBJ1-5; D is ambiguous. The CDR3 has 14 residues. Germline CDR1 SGHNT, CDR2 YENEEA. CDR3 sequence: CVSSPSEGNQPQHF. The CDR3 nucleotides read TGTGTCAGCAGCCCGTCGGAGGGCAATCAGCCCCAGCATTTT.

The chain carries TRBV7-6 and TRBJ2-2; the D is unclear. This CDR3 is 15 amino acids long. The V gene lost 5 bases and the J gene lost 0 bases, with 10 bases spanning the gap. Germline V gene lookup returns CDR1 SGHVS and CDR2 FNYEAQ. The CDR3 coding sequence is TGTGCCAGCAGCATATTGGCAGCGAACACCGGGGAGCTGTTTTTT. Translated: CASSILAANTGELFF.

The V call is TRBV9, the J call TRBJ1-2; 11 nucleotides agree with TRBD1. Per the germline V gene, CDR1 is SGDLS and CDR2 is YYNGEE. V was clipped by 4 bases and J by 4 bases; unmatched bases: 3. This CDR3 has 14 amino acids. CDR3 region: CASSPGTGGYGYTF. CDR3 coding DNA: TGTGCCAGCAGCCCAGGGACAGGGGGCTATGGCTACACCTTC.

The CDR3 loop is CASSSGFGYTF. For the CDR3, the DNA is TGTGCCAGCAGCTCAGGTTTTGGCTACACCTTC. V and J are TRBV5-4 and TRBJ1-2; D is undetermined. Per the germline V gene, CDR1 is SGHNT and CDR2 is YYREEE (reference sequence). This CDR3 has 11 amino acids. Trimming shortened V by 3 bases and J by 7 bases, and 7 bases separated the two germline ends.

The chain has TRBV7-9 and TRBJ2-2; D remains ambiguous. V lost 6 bases, J lost 2 bases, and 7 bases lay in between. The CDR3 is made up of 13 amino acids. CDR1 and CDR2 from the germline V gene are SEHNR and FQNEAQ (reference sequence). CDR3 amino acids: CASRSSNTGELFF. The CDR3 DNA reads as TGTGCCAGCAGGTCTTCTAACACCGGGGAGCTGTTTTTT.

The sample holds a few counts of this clone. V is TRBV12-5 and J is TRBJ2-5; D perhaps matches TRBD2 (6 bases). Germline CDR1 reads LGHNT; CDR2 reads FRNRAP. V shed 3 bases and J shed 5 bases, with 16 bases lying between them. The CDR3 is 15 residues long. The CDR3 sequence is CASGFPSPAGETQYF. CDR3 coding DNA: TGTGCTAGTGGTTTCCCCTCCCCCGCGGGGGAGACCCAGTACTTC. The variable domain in full, completed from reference TRBV12-5 and TRBJ2-5, reads DARVTQTPRHKVTEMGQEVTMRCQPILGHNTVFWYRQTMMQGLELLAYFRNRAPLDDSGMPKDRFSAEMPDATLATLKIQPSEPRDSAVYFCASGFPSPAGETQYFGPGTRLLVL.

V gene TRBV16 combines with J gene TRBJ1-5; D unresolved. Trimming took off 1 base at V and 7 bases at J, with 8 bases between the two ends. The length of the CDR3 is 13 residues. Looked up from germline, CDR1 is KGHSY and CDR2 is FQNENV. CDR3 sequence: CASSQLGRQPQHF. DNA for the CDR3: TGTGCCAGCAGCCAATTGGGGAGACAGCCCCAGCATTTT. Full variable domain (missing parts from reference TRBV16 and TRBJ1-5): GEEVAQTPKHLVRGEGQKAKLYCAPIKGHSYVFWYQQVLKNEFKFLISFQNENVFDETGMPKERFSAKCLPNSPCSLEIQATKLEDSAVYFCASSQLGRQPQHFGDGTRLSIL.

This clone was seen only a few times. The CDR3 region is CASSSLTGGFDEQYF. The CDR3 nucleotides read TGTGCCAGCAGTTCGTTGACAGGGGGGTTCGACGAGCAGTACTTC. The V gene is TRBV6-5, the J gene TRBJ2-7; 9 nucleotides align to TRBD1. In germline, CDR1 is MNHEY, CDR2 SVGAGI. Germline trimming cut 4 bases from V and 5 bases from J; bases unmatched to any gene: 9. This CDR3 has 15 amino acids.

This clone was recorded a few times. V and J are TRBV19 and TRBJ2-1, with a possible D match to TRBD2 (6 bases). Trimming left V 4 bases short and J 8 bases short, with 15 bases between. The CDR3 spans 14 residues. Germline V CDR1 and CDR2: LNHDA, SQIVND (reference sequence). CDR3 region: CASSTTTSRDEQFF. CDR3 nucleotides: TGTGCCAGTAGTACCACCACTAGCAGGGATGAGCAGTTCTTC. Supplemented by reference TRBV19 and TRBJ2-1, the full variable domain reads DGGITQSPKYLFRKEGQNVTLSCEQNLNHDAMYWYRQDPGQGLRLIYYSQIVNDFQKGDIAEGYSVSREKKESFPLTVTSAQKNPTAFYLCASSTTTSRDEQFFGPGTRLTVL.

The chain recombines TRBV14 with TRBJ1-3; D remains ambiguous. The CDR3 spans 15 residues. Germline loops: CDR1 SGHDN, CDR2 FVKESK. The V and J ends lost 0 bases and 0 bases respectively, with 6 bases between them. The CDR3 DNA follows: TGTGCCAGCAGCCAAGATTGGCTCTCTGGAAACACCATATATTTT. Translated, it gives CASSQDWLSGNTIYF.

There are a few counts of this clone. The genes are TRBV6-5 and TRBJ1-2; D not resolved. The germline V gene encodes CDR1 MNHEY and CDR2 SVGAGI. V was clipped by 0 bases and J by 4 bases, with 15 bases between them. The CDR3 is made up of 16 amino acids. CDR3 sequence: CASSYSRRVSGYGYTF. The CDR3 region has the DNA TGTGCCAGCAGTTACTCGAGACGGGTCAGCGGCTATGGCTACACCTTC.

The rearrangement uses TRBV2 and TRBJ1-1; 9 nucleotides agree with TRBD1. CDR3 length equals 14 residues. Germline CDR1 reads SNHLY; CDR2 reads FYNNEI. V shed 5 bases and J 6 bases; nucleotides not matched to a gene: 7. This CDR3 is CASSTGQGRPEAFF. Written as DNA, the CDR3 is TGTGCCAGCAGTACTGGACAGGGGCGTCCTGAAGCTTTCTTT.

V and J are TRBV14 and TRBJ1-1; 11 bases match TRBD1. Losses at the gene ends were 0 bases for V and 4 bases for J; bases not matched to a gene: 16. From germline, CDR1 is SGHDN and CDR2 FVKESK. This CDR3 is 20 amino acids long. The CDR3 DNA reads TGTGCCAGCAGCCAAGATTCCCTGGTTTGGACAGGGGGCATGGGCACTGAAGCTTTCTTT. It specifies CASSQDSLVWTGGMGTEAFF. The full variable domain, rest sourced from reference TRBV14 and TRBJ1-1, is EAGVTQFPSHSVIEKGQTVTLRCDPISGHDNLYWYRRVMGKEIKFLLHFVKESKQDESGMPNNRFLAERTGGTYSTLKVQPAELEDSGVYFCASSQDSLVWTGGMGTEAFFGQGTRLTVV.

The rearrangement links TRBV2 to TRBJ2-3; tentatively, D is TRBD2 (5 bases). Trimming shortened V by 7 bases and J by 0 bases, and 8 bases separated the two germline ends. Germline lookup yields CDR1 SNHLY and CDR2 FYNNEI. CDR3 length: 13 amino acids. CDR3 protein: CASKGDSTDTQYF. The CDR3 DNA is TGTGCCAGCAAGGGAGACAGCACAGATACGCAGTATTTT.

This sequence joins TRBV15 and TRBJ2-5, with D perhaps TRBD2 (5 bases). The V end lost 1 base, the J end lost 8 bases, and 8 bases lay between the germline ends. Germline V gene sequence: CDR1 LNHNV, CDR2 YYDKDF (reference sequence). CDR3 length: 12 residues. The CDR3 nucleotides read TGTGCCACCAGCAGAGGAGCGGCCACCCAGTACTTC. As protein: CATSRGAATQYF.

In its sample, this clone was seen a few times. For the CDR3, the DNA is TGCGCCAGCAGCTTGTGGTCAGGGGATACTGAAGCTTTCTTT. Its protein product is CASSLWSGDTEAFF. The chain uses TRBV5-1 and TRBJ1-1; maybe TRBD1 (6 bases). V lost 1 base to trimming and J lost 5 bases, with 12 bases between them. From germline, CDR1 is SGHRS and CDR2 YFSETQ. CDR3 length equals 14 residues.

The V gene is TRBV11-2, the J gene TRBJ2-1; the D gene is possibly TRBD1 (6 bases). The CDR3 is 15 amino acids. The V end lost 7 bases, the J end lost 8 bases, and 21 bases lay between the germline ends. CDR1 is SGHAT, CDR2 FQNNGV, per germline. The CDR3 spells CASKTPGTRADEQFF. CDR3 coding DNA: TGTGCCAGCAAAACTCCGGGGACAAGAGCGGATGAGCAGTTCTTC.

A few counts support this clone. This sequence joins TRBV6-1 and TRBJ1-2; 9 bases match TRBD1. The CDR3 length is 15 residues. Unmatched junction bases numbered 17, after V lost 10 bases and J lost 8 bases. Germline V gene data show CDR1 as MNHNS and CDR2 as SASEGT. The CDR3 here is CATLLSTGGASGYTF. The CDR3 DNA is TGTGCCACCCTCCTCTCAACAGGGGGCGCGTCGGGCTACACCTTC.

The rearrangement uses TRBV7-2 and TRBJ1-6; 7 bases are shared with TRBD1. Germline loops: CDR1 SGHTA, CDR2 FQGNSA. Losses at the gene ends were 4 bases for V and 5 bases for J; bases not matched to a gene: 5. The CDR3 contains 15 residues. In DNA form, the CDR3 reads TGTGCCAGCAGCTGGGGACAGTTTCATAATTCACCCCTCCACTTT. Protein sequence: CASSWGQFHNSPLHF.

The chain couples TRBV2 to TRBJ1-2; D is undetermined. The CDR3 is made up of 12 amino acids. Germline CDR1 reads SNHLY; CDR2 reads FYNNEI. The ends were cut back, 10 bases at V and 5 bases at J, with 14 bases in the middle. CDR3 region: CATLGASYGYTF. The DNA of the CDR3 is TGTGCCACCCTAGGAGCAAGTTATGGCTACACCTTC.

This clone came up a few times. The V gene is TRBV6-1, the J gene TRBJ1-2, with 8 bases lining up with TRBD1. Germline values: CDR1 MNHNS, CDR2 SASEGT. The CDR3 length is 16 residues. V dropped 1 base and J dropped 1; count of bases not matched to a gene: 5. The CDR3 here is CASSEDVGQGNYGYTF. CDR3 coding DNA: TGTGCCAGCAGTGAAGATGTTGGACAGGGTAACTATGGCTACACCTTC.